These 29 T cell receptor beta chains came from one sample sequenced in a study of shared clonotypes between healthy human individuals. Measured with immunoSEQ multiplex PCR; TCRdb has only the in-frame clones, and not every one. The data hold about 2.4 million clones, with over 85% observed a single time. The source material was naive CD4+ T cells from PBMCs. Noted subset: CD45RA+ positively selected. The origin of the receptors is a man younger than 30 in good health. Some clones in this sample may be carry-over from other donors' samples.

This clone has just a few counts. The chain combines TRBV2 with TRBJ1-2; D not resolved. Trimming removed 3 bases from V and 4 bases from J, with 12 bases in between. The germline V gene encodes CDR1 SNHLY and CDR2 FYNNEI. This CDR3 has 14 amino acids. CDR3 DNA: TGTGCCAGCAGTGAGAATTATAACAGCTATGGCTACACCTTC. This encodes CASSENYNSYGYTF.

This clone was seen once. This chain uses TRBV4-3 with TRBJ2-1; 14 bases are a match to TRBD2. Trimming took 0 bases from V and 7 from J; bases not matched to a gene: 5. Looked up from germline, CDR1 is LGHNA and CDR2 is YSLEER. The CDR3 is 17 amino acids. The CDR3 sequence is CASSQDKGTSGRNEQFF. The DNA of the CDR3 is TGCGCCAGCAGCCAAGATAAGGGGACTAGCGGGAGAAATGAGCAGTTCTTC.

This clone has a single count. V and J are TRBV6-6 and TRBJ2-1; 7 bases line up with TRBD1. The germline V gene has CDR1 MNHNY and CDR2 SVGAGI (reference sequence). V was clipped by 6 bases and J by 7 bases; unmatched bases: 15. The CDR3 loop spans 16 amino acids. The CDR3 is CASSSLDRVQGNEQFF. CDR3 DNA sequence: TGTGCCAGCAGCTCCCTCGACAGGGTACAGGGTAATGAGCAGTTCTTC.

This sequence joins TRBV28 and TRBJ2-7; no reliable D call. In germline, CDR1 is MDHEN, CDR2 SYDVKM. There are 12 residues in the CDR3. V lost 5 bases to trimming and J lost 6 bases, with 11 bases between them. The DNA for the CDR3 is TGTGCCAGCAGTACCCACCGGCCCGAGCAGTACTTC. Its protein product is CASSTHRPEQYF.

The J gene is TRBJ1-2, the V gene TRBV5-6, with 9 bases identical to TRBD1. Germline CDR1 and CDR2: SGHDT and YYEEEE. The CDR3 length is 15 residues. J was trimmed by 8 bases and V by 2 bases; bases with no gene match: 10. The CDR3 here is CASSFGTGREGGYTF. The CDR3, as DNA: TGTGCCAGCAGCTTCGGGACAGGGCGTGAAGGAGGCTACACCTTC.

This chain uses TRBV5-5 with TRBJ1-3; unclear D gene. Trimming took off 2 bases at V and 0 bases at J, with 6 bases between the two ends. This CDR3 is built from 14 residues. Germline V lookup: CDR1 SGHKS, CDR2 YYEKEE (reference sequence). The CDR3 DNA reads TGTGCCAGCAGCTTACGAGTCTCTGGAAACACCATATATTTT. It translates to CASSLRVSGNTIYF. The complete variable domain, with remaining parts taken from reference TRBV5-5 and TRBJ1-3, reads DAGVTQSPTHLIKTRGQQVTLRCSPISGHKSVSWYQQVLGQGPQFIFQYYEKEERGRGNFPDRFSARQFPNYSSELNVNALLLGDSALYLCASSLRVSGNTIYFGEGSWLTVV.

The chain uses TRBV30 and TRBJ2-7; D is unclear. This CDR3 spans 14 amino acids. V lost 5 bases and J lost 1, with 15 bases in between. CDR1 and CDR2 (germline): GTSNPN, SVGIG (reference sequence). CDR3 coding DNA: TGTGCCTGGTCAGGTCTTATGGGGTCCTACGAGCAGTACTTC. Its protein product is CAWSGLMGSYEQYF.

The chain uses TRBV4-1 and TRBJ2-3; 9 nucleotides match TRBD2. The ends lost 4 bases at V and 3 bases at J; junction bases unmatched: 11. Per the germline V gene, CDR1 is MGHRA and CDR2 is YSYEKL. The CDR3 is made up of 17 amino acids. The CDR3 protein is CASSRSTPAGGTDTQYF. The CDR3 DNA reads TGCGCCAGCAGCCGAAGCACCCCGGCGGGAGGGACAGATACGCAGTATTTT.

This clone was observed once. V gene TRBV19 combines with J gene TRBJ1-2; 7 positions agree with TRBD1. The CDR3 sequence is 14 residues long. Trimming at V came to 5 bases and at J to 3 bases, leaving 6 bases not matched to a gene. Germline V gene lookup returns CDR1 LNHDA and CDR2 SQIVND (reference sequence). This chain's CDR3 is CASSGRGLHYGYTF. CDR3 sequence (DNA): TGTGCCAGTAGTGGTAGGGGGCTTCACTATGGCTACACCTTC.

The chain recombines TRBV28 with TRBJ1-5, with D unresolved. CDR1 is MDHEN, CDR2 SYDVKM, per germline. There are 15 residues in the CDR3. Trimming took 7 bases from V and 0 from J, leaving 13 bases between them. CDR3 bases: TGTGCCAGCAAGCGGAGGGCTAATAGCAATCAGCCCCAGCATTTT. It translates to CASKRRANSNQPQHF.

About this clone: Different DNA sequences within this sample yield the same CDR3. The chain recombines TRBV6-1 with TRBJ2-1, with 9 bases aligning to TRBD2. The V gene's germline CDR1 is MNHNS and CDR2 SASEGT. Unmatched junction bases numbered 5, after V lost 7 bases and J lost 4 bases. The CDR3 covers 14 residues. CDR3 in amino acids: CASTPSGTYNEQFF. In DNA form, the CDR3 reads TGTGCCAGCACACCTAGCGGGACTTACAATGAGCAGTTCTTC.

The DNA for the CDR3 is TGTGCCAGGACAGAATCGGACAATGAGCAGTTCTTC. This encodes CARTESDNEQFF. This chain links TRBV25-1 with TRBJ2-1; the D gene is possibly TRBD1 (5 bases). The CDR3 runs 12 residues. Germline loops: CDR1 MGHDK, CDR2 SYGVNS. Between the trimmed V and J ends, which lost 9 bases and 5 bases, there was a span of 11 bases.

This chain joins TRBV5-5 and TRBJ2-1; 9 bases align to TRBD2. Losses at the gene ends were 4 bases for V and 4 bases for J; bases not matched to a gene: 6. Germline CDR1 is SGHKS and CDR2 is YYEKEE (reference sequence). The length of the CDR3 is 15 residues. The CDR3 is CASSVLAGSYNEQFF. Written as DNA, the CDR3 is TGTGCCAGCAGCGTACTAGCGGGCAGTTACAATGAGCAGTTCTTC. The full variable domain, in which reference TRBV5-5 and TRBJ2-1 provide the parts outside the CDR3, is DAGVTQSPTHLIKTRGQQVTLRCSPISGHKSVSWYQQVLGQGPQFIFQYYEKEERGRGNFPDRFSARQFPNYSSELNVNALLLGDSALYLCASSVLAGSYNEQFFGPGTRLTVL.

This clone was seen only a few times. The chain is built from TRBV20-1 and TRBJ1-1, with a weak D call TRBD1 (5 bases). Germline V gene lookup returns CDR1 DFQATT and CDR2 SNEGSKA (reference sequence). The CDR3 consists of 11 residues. V shed 6 bases and J shed 7 bases, with 12 bases lying between them. The CDR3 region has the DNA TGCAGTGCCCTGGGGGAGAGTGAAGCTTTCTTT. Translated: CSALGESEAFF.

The V gene is TRBV9, the J gene TRBJ1-2; D gene uncertain. The ends were cut back, 2 bases at V and 1 base at J, with 15 bases in the middle. CDR3 length equals 16 residues. Germline loops: CDR1 SGDLS, CDR2 YYNGEE. The CDR3 sequence: CASSVSVGTDNYGYTF. The CDR3 DNA reads TGTGCCAGCAGCGTTTCAGTTGGTACGGATAACTATGGCTACACCTTC.

The chain uses TRBV10-3 and TRBJ2-1, with 13 bases that match TRBD2. With V trimmed by 4 bases and J by 7 bases, 4 bases remained unmatched. The CDR3 spans 15 residues. The germline gives CDR1 ENHRY, CDR2 SYGVKD. The CDR3 DNA is TGTGCCATCAGTGCGGGACTAGCGGGACGGAATGAGCAGTTCTTC. It specifies CAISAGLAGRNEQFF.

The genes are TRBV5-1 and TRBJ2-7; D is perhaps TRBD2 (5 bases). The germline V and J ends were trimmed by 1 base and 5 bases, with 16 bases remaining between them. The CDR3 loop spans 15 amino acids. The V gene's germline CDR1 is SGHRS and CDR2 YFSETQ. The chain's CDR3 is CASSLRGKPLDEQYF. DNA of the CDR3: TGCGCCAGCAGCTTGAGAGGGAAACCATTAGACGAGCAGTACTTC.

This clone was counted a single time. The chain employs TRBV7-2 and TRBJ2-5; D gene uncertain. Germline values: CDR1 SGHTA, CDR2 FQGNSA. V lost 1 base, J lost 5 bases, and 11 bases lay in between. This CDR3 is built from 14 residues. CDR3 loop: CASSLGWNSETQYF. The CDR3 DNA reads as TGTGCCAGCAGCTTAGGTTGGAACTCTGAGACCCAGTACTTC.

The CDR3 here is CASNLPGSYEQYF. CDR3 nucleotide sequence: TGTGCCAGCAACCTCCCGGGATCCTACGAGCAGTACTTC. This chain links TRBV28 with TRBJ2-7; D is possibly TRBD2 (5 bases). CDR3 length: 13 residues. Germline CDR1 is MDHEN and CDR2 is SYDVKM. Trimming took 7 bases from V and 1 from J, leaving 11 bases between them.

To note about this clone: The sample has other DNA sequences that encode this CDR3 too. The V and J genes are TRBV10-3 and TRBJ1-5; 7 positions match TRBD1. CDR1 and CDR2 (germline): ENHRY, SYGVKD. The V and J ends lost 6 bases and 2 bases, in that order; junction bases with no gene match: 4. The length of the CDR3 is 14 residues. The CDR3: CAISPDRGNQPQHF. DNA for the CDR3: TGTGCCATCAGCCCTGACAGGGGCAATCAGCCCCAGCATTTT.

This clone came up once. The rearrangement uses TRBV5-1 and TRBJ2-3; tentatively, D is TRBD1 (5 bases). The length of the CDR3 is 15 residues. Germline CDR1 is SGHRS and CDR2 is YFSETQ. With 7 bases removed from V and 1 base from J, the gap between germline ends came to 16 bases. The CDR3 DNA sequence: TGCGCCAGCCGACGACCGGACACCCGCACAGATACGCAGTATTTT. Amino acids: CASRRPDTRTDTQYF.

The rearrangement links TRBV10-3 to TRBJ2-1; TRBD2 agrees at 8 bases. V was clipped by 3 bases and J by 7 bases; unmatched bases: 11. The germline V gene has CDR1 ENHRY and CDR2 SYGVKD. The CDR3 spans 16 residues. As DNA, the CDR3 is TGTGCCATCAGTGAATGGGCGGGGGGCACAAATAATGAGCAGTTCTTC. Its protein product is CAISEWAGGTNNEQFF.

This sequence joins TRBV9 and TRBJ2-3, with 7 bases lining up with TRBD2. With 0 bases clipped from V and 0 bases from J, the junction kept 7 bases outside the gene matches. Looked up from germline, CDR1 is SGDLS and CDR2 is YYNGEE. The CDR3 covers 17 residues. As DNA, the CDR3 is TGTGCCAGCAGCGTAGGAGGCGGGAGCCCTAGCACAGATACGCAGTATTTT. Residues: CASSVGGGSPSTDTQYF.

CDR3 loop: CASSYSTGSGNEQFF. CDR3 nucleotide sequence: TGTGCCAGCAGTTACTCGACCGGGTCAGGCAATGAGCAGTTCTTC. The chain couples TRBV6-5 to TRBJ2-1; D call uncertain. The CDR3 is made up of 15 amino acids. Trimming took 0 bases from V and 6 from J, leaving 12 bases between them. Germline loops: CDR1 MNHEY, CDR2 SVGAGI.

The chain links TRBV27 to TRBJ2-7, with D possibly being TRBD2 (6 bases). The length of the CDR3 is 18 residues. V was cut by 5 bases and J by 2 bases, with 25 bases left in between. Germline loops: CDR1 MNHEY, CDR2 SMNVEV (reference sequence). CDR3 amino acids: CASSPTPNRGRLTYEQYF. In nucleotides, the CDR3 is TGTGCCAGCAGTCCGACCCCAAATAGAGGGAGGCTAACCTACGAGCAGTACTTC.

Regarding this clone: Other nucleotide sequences in the sample specify the same CDR3. The chain recombines TRBV5-6 with TRBJ2-7; 12 nucleotides align to TRBD2. Germline lookup yields CDR1 SGHDT and CDR2 YYEEEE. V lost 2 bases to trimming and J lost 7 bases; unmatched junction nucleotides: 7. The CDR3 is 15 amino acids. CDR3 region: CASSLRLAGVREQYF. As DNA, the CDR3 is TGTGCCAGCAGCTTACGACTAGCGGGAGTCCGGGAGCAGTACTTC.

The V and J genes are TRBV11-3 and TRBJ2-6; maybe TRBD1 (6 bases). Trimming shortened V by 2 bases and J by 0 bases, and 17 bases separated the two germline ends. The CDR3 has 19 amino acids. From germline, CDR1 is SGHNT and CDR2 YENEEA. Written as DNA, the CDR3 is TGTGCCAGCAGCTTAAGTCTTTGGGACATCACCTCTGGGGCCAACGTCCTGACTTTC. This translates into CASSLSLWDITSGANVLTF.

The chain recombines TRBV19 with TRBJ2-5, with D possibly called TRBD1 or TRBD2 (5 bases each). The length of the CDR3 is 14 residues. Germline V gene lookup returns CDR1 LNHDA and CDR2 SQIVND (reference sequence). V lost 7 bases and J 4 bases, leaving 16 bases between the germline ends. The CDR3 nucleotides read TGTGCCAGTACGGTGGGACCCGAGGGAGAGACCCAGTACTTC. Amino acid sequence: CASTVGPEGETQYF.

J is TRBJ2-2 and V is TRBV6-1; D is undetermined. Per germline, CDR1 MNHNS and CDR2 SASEGT. V was pared by 3 bases and J by 5 bases, with 10 bases between. This CDR3 spans 14 amino acids. The CDR3 loop is CASSEPSKTGELFF. CDR3 DNA sequence: TGTGCCAGCAGTGAGCCATCTAAAACCGGGGAGCTGTTTTTT.